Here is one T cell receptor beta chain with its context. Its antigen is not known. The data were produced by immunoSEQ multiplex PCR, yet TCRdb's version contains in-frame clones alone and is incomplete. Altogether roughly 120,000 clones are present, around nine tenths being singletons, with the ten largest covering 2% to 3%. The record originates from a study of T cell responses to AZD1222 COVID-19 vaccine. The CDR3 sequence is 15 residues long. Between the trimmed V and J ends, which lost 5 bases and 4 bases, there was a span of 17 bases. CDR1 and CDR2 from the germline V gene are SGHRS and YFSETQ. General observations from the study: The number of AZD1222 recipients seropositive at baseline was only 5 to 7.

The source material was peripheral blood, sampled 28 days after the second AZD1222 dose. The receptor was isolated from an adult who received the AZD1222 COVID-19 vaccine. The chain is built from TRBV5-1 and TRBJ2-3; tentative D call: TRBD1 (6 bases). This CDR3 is CASSATTGSPDTQYF. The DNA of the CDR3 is TGCGCCAGCAGTGCAACTACAGGGTCCCCAGATACGCAGTATTTT.